This TCR beta chain originates from a study of circulating CD8 cells and anti-PD-1 response in melanoma. The QIAseq Immune Repertoire TCR panel built the libraries from approximately 15 ng of total RNA. Each CDR3 protein gets one entry after TCRdb re-called the reads with MiXCR. The table includes 960 or so distinct CDR3 sequences, 11% detected once. Sorting of live CD3+CD8+TCRalphabeta+ cells by PD-1 and/or TIGIT gave four subsets. This clonotype was picked up one time. With a much larger clone just one base away, this may be a read error. The conserved phenylalanine or tryptophan normally closing the CDR3 is absent here, so this likely arose from a read error. Trimming took 5 bases from V and 4 from J; bases not matched to a gene: 6. This CDR3 is 16 amino acids long. The germline V gene encodes CDR1 SEHNR and CDR2 FQNEAQ (reference sequence).

The receptor was derived from a human donor with melanoma. The sequencing used CD8+ T cells from PBMCs, collected at baseline or after one month of anti-PD-1 therapy (not recorded which). The chain employs TRBV7-9 and TRBJ2-3; 13 nucleotides align to TRBD2. CDR3 bases: TGTGCCAGCAGCCTCACTAGCGGGGGGGCCGCAGATACGCAGTATTCT. It translates to CASSLTSGGAADTQYS.